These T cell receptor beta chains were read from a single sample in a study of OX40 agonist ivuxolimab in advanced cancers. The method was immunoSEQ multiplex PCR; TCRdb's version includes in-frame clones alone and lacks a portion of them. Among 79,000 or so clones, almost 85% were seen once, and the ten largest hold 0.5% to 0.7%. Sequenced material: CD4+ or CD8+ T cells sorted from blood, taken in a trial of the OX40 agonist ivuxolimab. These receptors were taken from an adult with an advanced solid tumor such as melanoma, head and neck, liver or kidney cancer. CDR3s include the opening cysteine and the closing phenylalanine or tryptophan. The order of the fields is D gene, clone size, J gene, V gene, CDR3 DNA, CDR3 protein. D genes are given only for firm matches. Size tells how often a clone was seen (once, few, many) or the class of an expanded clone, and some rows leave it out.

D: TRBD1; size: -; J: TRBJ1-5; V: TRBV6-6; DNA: TGTGCCAGCAGTCCTGACAGGGACAATCAGCCCCAGCATTTT; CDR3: CASSPDRDNQPQHF
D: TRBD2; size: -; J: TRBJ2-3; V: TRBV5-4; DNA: TGTGCCAGCAGCACTCGGGGGGGCACAGATACGCAGTATTTT; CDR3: CASSTRGGTDTQYF
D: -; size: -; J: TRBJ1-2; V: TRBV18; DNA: TGTGCCAGCTCACCGGCCGCGATAAACTATGGCTACACCTTC; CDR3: CASSPAAINYGYTF
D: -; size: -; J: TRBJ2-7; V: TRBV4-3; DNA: TGCGCCAGCAGCCAAGGCGTCACAACCTACGAGCAGTACTTC; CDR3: CASSQGVTTYEQYF
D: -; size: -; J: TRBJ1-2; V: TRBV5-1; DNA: TGCGCCAGCAGCTTGGAGGGGTCCGGCTATGGCTACACCTTC; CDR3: CASSLEGSGYGYTF
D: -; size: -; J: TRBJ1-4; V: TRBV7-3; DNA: TGTGCCAGCAGCGAAGGGGGTGGGATGCGCGAAAAACTGTTTTTT; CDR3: CASSEGGGMREKLFF
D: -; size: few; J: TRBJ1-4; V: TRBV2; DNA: TGTGCCAGCAGTAGGACAGACATTAATGAAAAACTGTTTTTT; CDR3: CASSRTDINEKLFF
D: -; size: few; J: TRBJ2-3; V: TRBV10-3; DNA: TGTGCCATCTTGGGCACCTCCACAGATACGCAGTATTTT; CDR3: CAILGTSTDTQYF
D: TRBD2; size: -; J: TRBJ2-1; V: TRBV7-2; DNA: TGTGCCAGCAGCTTACAAGCGGGGGGCCTTAACAATGAGCAGTTCTTC; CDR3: CASSLQAGGLNNEQFF
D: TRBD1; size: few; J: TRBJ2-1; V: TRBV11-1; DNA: TGTGCCAGCAGTCTAGAGGGGACAGTCTACAATGAGCAGTTCTTC; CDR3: CASSLEGTVYNEQFF
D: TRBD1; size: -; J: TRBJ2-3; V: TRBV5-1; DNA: TGCGCCAGCAGCTTGTTAGCGCCCACAGGGGGAGATACGCAGTATTTT; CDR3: CASSLLAPTGGDTQYF
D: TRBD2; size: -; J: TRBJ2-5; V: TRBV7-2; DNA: TGTGCCAGCAGCTTAGTCCGGGGGGGGCGCGGGCAAGAGACCCAGTACTTC; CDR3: CASSLVRGGRGQETQYF
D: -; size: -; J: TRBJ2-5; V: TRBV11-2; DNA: TGTGCCAGCAGCTTGACTAGTGTAGAGGTGGAGACCCAGTACTTC; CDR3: CASSLTSVEVETQYF
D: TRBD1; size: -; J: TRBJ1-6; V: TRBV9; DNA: TGTGCCAGCGCTTCGCCCGGGACAGAGAATAATTCACCCCTCCACTTT; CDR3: CASASPGTENNSPLHF
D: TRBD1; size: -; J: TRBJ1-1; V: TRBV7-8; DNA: TGTGCCAGCAGCTCCGGACAGGGGAACACTGAAGCTTTCTTT; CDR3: CASSSGQGNTEAFF
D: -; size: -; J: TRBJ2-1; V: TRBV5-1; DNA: TGCGCCAGCAGCTTGGCAGGGGACTCCTACAATGAGCAGTTCTTC; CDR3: CASSLAGDSYNEQFF
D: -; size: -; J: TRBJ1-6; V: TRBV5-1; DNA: TGCGCCAGCAGCTTGGGGGCATTGGGCTCCTATAATTCACCCCTCCACTTT; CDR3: CASSLGALGSYNSPLHF
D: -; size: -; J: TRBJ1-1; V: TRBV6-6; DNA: TGTGCCAGCAGTCGGGACGGTGAAGCTTTCTTT; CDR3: CASSRDGEAFF
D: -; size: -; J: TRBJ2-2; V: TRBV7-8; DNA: TGTGCCAGCGTTGATCCCGGGGAGCTGTTTTTT; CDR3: CASVDPGELFF
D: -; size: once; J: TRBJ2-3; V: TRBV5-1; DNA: TGCGCCAGCAGCTCGAGGGGTAGCACAGATACGCAGTATTTT; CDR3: CASSSRGSTDTQYF
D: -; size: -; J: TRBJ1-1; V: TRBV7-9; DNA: TGTGCCAGCAGCCCAACCCGGGACACTGAAGCTTTCTTT; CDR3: CASSPTRDTEAFF
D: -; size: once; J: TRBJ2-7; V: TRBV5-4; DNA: TGTGCCAGCAGCTTGGGAGGGCGGCTAGCCTACGAGCAGTACTTC; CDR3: CASSLGGRLAYEQYF
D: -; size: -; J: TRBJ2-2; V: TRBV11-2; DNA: TGTGCCAGCAGCCGGCAGAGAAACACCGGGGAGCTGTTTTTT; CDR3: CASSRQRNTGELFF
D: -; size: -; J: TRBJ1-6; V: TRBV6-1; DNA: TGTGCCAGCAGCCAGGGGCCGCTTCAGAATTCACCCCTCCACTTT; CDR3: CASSQGPLQNSPLHF
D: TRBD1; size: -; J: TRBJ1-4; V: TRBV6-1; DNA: TGTGCCAGCAGTGAAGGGACAGGGGGTGAAAAACTGTTTTTT; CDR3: CASSEGTGGEKLFF
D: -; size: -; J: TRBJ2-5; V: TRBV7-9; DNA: TGTGCCAGCAGCCCCCCTGGGCTAGCGGAGACCCAGTACTTC; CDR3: CASSPPGLAETQYF
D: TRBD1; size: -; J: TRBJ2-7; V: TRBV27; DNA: TGTGCCAGCAGTAAGGACAGGGGGCTCTACGAGCAGTACTTC; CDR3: CASSKDRGLYEQYF
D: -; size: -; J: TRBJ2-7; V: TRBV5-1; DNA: TGCGCCAGCAGCTTGACTACCGGCTCCTACGAGCAGTACTTC; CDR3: CASSLTTGSYEQYF
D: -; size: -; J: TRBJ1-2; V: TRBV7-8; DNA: TGTGCCAGCAGCTCCCCGGCGGGGGTTAACTATGGCTACACCTTC; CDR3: CASSSPAGVNYGYTF
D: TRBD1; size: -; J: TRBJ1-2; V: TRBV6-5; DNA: TGTGCCAGCAGGGCGACAGGGTTATATGGCTACACCTTC; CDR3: CASRATGLYGYTF
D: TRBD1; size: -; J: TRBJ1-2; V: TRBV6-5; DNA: TGTGCCAGCAGTTACTTAGGACAGGCGAACTATGGCTACACCTTC; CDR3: CASSYLGQANYGYTF
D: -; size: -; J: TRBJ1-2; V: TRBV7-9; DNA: TGTGCCAGCAGCTTAGTATCCGGGAGCGGCTACACCTTC; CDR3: CASSLVSGSGYTF
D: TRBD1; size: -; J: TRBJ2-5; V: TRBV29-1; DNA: TGCAGCCTAACGGACAGGGGAGAGACCCAGTACTTC; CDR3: CSLTDRGETQYF
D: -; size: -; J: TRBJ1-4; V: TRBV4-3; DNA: TGCGCCAGCAGCCTTCGAGGTGAGGGTGAAAAACTGTTTTTT; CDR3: CASSLRGEGEKLFF
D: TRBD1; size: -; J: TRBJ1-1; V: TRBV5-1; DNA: TGCGCCAGCAGCTTAGGGACAGGGAGTACTGAAGCTTTCTTT; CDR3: CASSLGTGSTEAFF
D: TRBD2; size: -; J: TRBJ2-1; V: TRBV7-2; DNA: TGTGCCAGCAGCCCAGCGGGCGGGGGGGTTCCCTACAATGAGCAGTTCTTC; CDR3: CASSPAGGGVPYNEQFF
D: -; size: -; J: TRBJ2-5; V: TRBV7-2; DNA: TGTGCCAGCAGCCAGAGGCGGAACCAAGAGACCCAGTACTTC; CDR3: CASSQRRNQETQYF
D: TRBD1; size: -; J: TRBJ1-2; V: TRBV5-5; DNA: TGTGCCAGCAGCTCGGGACAGGCAAATGTTGGAGGCTACACCTTC; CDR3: CASSSGQANVGGYTF
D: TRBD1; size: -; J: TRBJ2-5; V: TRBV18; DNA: TGTGCCAGCTCATTGACAGGGGGCCGGGAGACCCAGTACTTC; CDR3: CASSLTGGRETQYF
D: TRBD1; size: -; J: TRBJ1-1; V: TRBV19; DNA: TGTGCCAGTAGCATACGGACAGGGGGTATTGATTACACTGAAGCTTTCTTT; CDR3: CASSIRTGGIDYTEAFF
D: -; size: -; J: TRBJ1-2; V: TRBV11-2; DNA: TGTGCCAGCAGCTTGGGGTTTGGCTACACCTTC; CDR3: CASSLGFGYTF
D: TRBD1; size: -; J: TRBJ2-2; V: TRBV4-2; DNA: TGTGCCAGCAGCCTTGGGACAGGGACCGGGGAGCTGTTTTTT; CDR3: CASSLGTGTGELFF
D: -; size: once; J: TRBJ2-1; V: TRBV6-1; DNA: TGTGCCAGCAGTGATCCGGGACATACCTACAATGAGCAGTTCTTC; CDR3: CASSDPGHTYNEQFF
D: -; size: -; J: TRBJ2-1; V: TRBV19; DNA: TGTGCCAGTACCGACAGCCTCTACAATGAGCAGTTCTTC; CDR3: CASTDSLYNEQFF
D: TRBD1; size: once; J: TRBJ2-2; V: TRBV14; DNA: TGTGCCAGCAACCGGGCAGGGGGTCGAACAGCGGCCGGGGAGCTGTTTTTT; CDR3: CASNRAGGRTAAGELFF
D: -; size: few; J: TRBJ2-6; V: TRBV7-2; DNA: TGTGCCAGCAGCTTGGTGAACCCCCGCTTCTCTGGGGCCAACGTCCTGACTTTC; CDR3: CASSLVNPRFSGANVLTF
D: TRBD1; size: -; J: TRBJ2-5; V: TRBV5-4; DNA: TGTGCCAGCACCAACCAAGGGGGCGGCAACCAAGAGACCCAGTACTTC; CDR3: CASTNQGGGNQETQYF
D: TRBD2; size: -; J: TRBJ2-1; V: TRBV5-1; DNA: TGCGCCAGCAGCACCACACTAGCGGGGGCCAACAATGAGCAGTTCTTC; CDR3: CASSTTLAGANNEQFF
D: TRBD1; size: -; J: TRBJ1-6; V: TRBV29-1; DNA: TGCAGCGTTGGACAGGGGTCGAATTCACCCCTCCACTTT; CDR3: CSVGQGSNSPLHF
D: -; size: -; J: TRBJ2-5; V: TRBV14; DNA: TGTGCCAGCAGCCAAGTGAGTGGACCCCAGTACTTC; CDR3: CASSQVSGPQYF
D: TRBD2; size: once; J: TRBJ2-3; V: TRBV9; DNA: TGTGCCAGCAGCCCACAGCGGGGGGGCACAGATACGCAGTATTTT; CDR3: CASSPQRGGTDTQYF
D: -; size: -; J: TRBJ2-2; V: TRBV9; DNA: TGTGCCAGCAGCTTAGACCCTGAAACCGGGGAGCTGTTTTTT; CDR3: CASSLDPETGELFF
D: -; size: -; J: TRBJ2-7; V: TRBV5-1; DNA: TGCGCCAGCAGCTTGGGACAGGCCCTATACGAGCAGTACTTC; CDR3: CASSLGQALYEQYF
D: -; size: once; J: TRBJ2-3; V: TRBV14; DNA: TGTGCCAGCAGCCAAGGATCAACACTCGATACGCAGTATTTT; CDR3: CASSQGSTLDTQYF
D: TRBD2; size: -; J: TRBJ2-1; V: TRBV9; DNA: TGTGCCAGCAGCGTACTAGCGGGGGGGAACAATGAGCAGTTCTTC; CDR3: CASSVLAGGNNEQFF
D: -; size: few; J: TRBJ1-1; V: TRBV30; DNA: TGTGCCTGGAGAGGACTCTCCACTGAAGCTTTCTTT; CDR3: CAWRGLSTEAFF
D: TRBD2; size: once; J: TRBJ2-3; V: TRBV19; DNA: TGTGCCAGTAGTAGGACTAGCGGGGGGGCCGTAGTATGGACAGATACGCAGTATTTT; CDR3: CASSRTSGGAVVWTDTQYF
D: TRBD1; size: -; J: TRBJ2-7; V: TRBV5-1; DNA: TGCGCCAGCAGCTCTAGGACAGGGGGCTACGAGCAGTACTTC; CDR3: CASSSRTGGYEQYF
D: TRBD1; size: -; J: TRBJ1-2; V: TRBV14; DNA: TGTGCCAGCAGCTTGGGACAGGACTATGGCTACACCTTC; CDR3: CASSLGQDYGYTF